The T cell receptor (beta chain) under discussion was sequenced for a study of blood T cells in healthy people across ages (dated by TCRdb to 2013 to 2016). Study-level background: In model experiments, roughly one uniquely barcoded TCR beta cDNA molecule per two T cells was captured by template switching. The study analyzed two additional independent replicas of 1 million unique cDNA reads from the same blood draw for two donors, one aged 18 to 29 and one aged 80 or older. To avoid experimental bias, donors of different ages were spread randomly across the sequencing lanes. Using deep sequencing normalized with unique cDNA molecular identifiers, the study measured how TCR beta repertoire diversity changes with age. The donors were split into four age groups: young (average roughly 15 years), middle-aged (roughly 39), aged (more than 60) and long-lived (roughly 77). Overall study outcomes, separate from this receptor: Bulk unsorted PBMC profiling prevented conclusive comparison of naive and antigen-experienced compartments. A strong correlation was found between observed TCR beta diversity and the percentage of naive T cells measured by flow cytometry. As age increased, observed TCR beta diversity per million T cells dropped in a roughly linear way, and a significant reduction was already evident by age about 40. Compared with the aged group, the long-lived group had more naive CD4+ T cells, fewer expanded clones and increased TCR diversity, a pattern suggesting age selection. Because donor CMV infection status was unknown, age-related changes in expanded clonotypes were potentially confounded. Estimates of total diversity based on one million sequenced T cells were considered lower bounds and underestimates.

Clipping removes 7 bases from V and 11 bases from J, with 12 as the unmatched junction base count. Taken from the germline V gene (reference sequence), the CDR1 and CDR2 loops are LNHNV and YYDKDF. Inclusive of the bounding cysteine and phenylalanine, the CDR3 is 15 residues long. CDR3 DNA only is kept here, 45 bases in frame from base 1. This clonotype was found a few times. What antigen it recognizes has not been identified. Per-base quality was not reported, and no clone a single base away is much larger than it. The roughly 37 donors, aged about 6 to 95 years, were systemically healthy Caucasian individuals from Russia. Roughly 9.5 milliliters of peripheral blood were drawn from each donor into EDTA-treated Vacutainer tubes. PBMCs were isolated by Ficoll-Paque density-gradient centrifugation, with at least 6 million obtained per sample. Trizol reagent was used to extract total RNA from PBMCs, with at least 6 micrograms per sample. For every donor, flow cytometry on a PBMC aliquot measured the percentage of naive CD45RAhigh/CD27high T cells.

Libraries were constructed by 5' RACE. The sample was run on an Illumina HiSeq 2500. A second PCR of about 7 to 12 cycles was run with a J-beta primer mix and a sample-barcoded 5' primer. A unique molecular identifier was introduced onto each TCR beta cDNA molecule by a template-switch 5' adaptor carrying 12 random nucleotides. At least 2.5 million CDR3-containing paired-end reads were obtained from each sample. First-strand cDNA was synthesized from all RNA with the Mint cDNA synthesis kit, primed by a TRBC-specific oligonucleotide. All cDNA was treated with uracil-DNA glycosylase and then went through a first 18-cycle PCR with the universal primers M1SS and BC2_uni_R. The paper's data handling went like this. For normalization, 1 million high-quality reads, each with a distinct molecular identifier, were randomly selected from each sample. Instead of being binned into consensus sequences, reads that shared molecular identifiers were thrown out. CDR3 identification, clonotype clustering and error correction used MiTCR with a Q25 quality threshold and the strictest error-elimination algorithm. A nonparametric unseen species model with Euler transformation was used to estimate lower-bound total TCR beta diversity. TCRdb itself trimmed the public reads at Q25 with fastp, ran MiXCR and retained productive beta chains. One record per CDR3 amino acid sequence lists the most common genes and DNA. These V and J calls derive from TCRdb rather than the authors' analysis. The sample profile shows around 940,000 distinct CDR3 sequences; roughly 51% of them were found once. The ten largest account for roughly 23% of the sample.

The sequencing input was blood. The receptor was derived from an older woman in good health. Rearrangement joined TRBV15 to TRBJ2-5; TRBD2 matches 14 bases in the middle. The CDR3 reads CATTSPGLAGVRQYF. The DNA sequence is given as TGTGCCACCACCTCTCCGGGACTAGCGGGAGTTCGGCAGTACTTC.